This is a list of T cell receptor beta chains from one sample in a study of shared clonotypes between healthy human individuals. The method was immunoSEQ multiplex PCR; TCRdb's version includes in-frame clones alone and lacks a portion of them. This table has 2 million to 2.5 million clones, about nine tenths appearing once. The sequencing sample was made of naive CD4+ T cells from PBMCs. The source is a man younger than 30 in good health. Some clones in this sample may be carry-over from other donors' samples. Each CDR3 is given with its conserved first and last residue. A D gene is named only where the DNA matches it firmly. Rows may omit the clone size; those that give it use once, few, many or a size class.

CDR3aa: CASSALQGSTEAFF
CDR3nt: TGTGCCAGCAGCGCGCTACAGGGATCCACTGAAGCTTTCTTT
abundance: -
v_gene: TRBV9
j_gene: TRBJ1-1
d_gene: -

CDR3aa: CSVARVGNIQYF
CDR3nt: TGCAGCGTTGCGCGGGTTGGGAACATTCAGTACTTC
abundance: -
v_gene: TRBV29-1
j_gene: TRBJ2-4
d_gene: -

CDR3aa: CASSPRGDGSYEQYF
CDR3nt: TGTGCCAGCAGTCCCAGGGGGGATGGGTCCTACGAGCAGTACTTC
abundance: once
v_gene: TRBV2
j_gene: TRBJ2-7
d_gene: -

CDR3aa: CASSLNRGPGELFF
CDR3nt: TGTGCCAGCAGTTTGAACAGGGGGCCCGGGGAGCTGTTTTTT
abundance: -
v_gene: TRBV6-5
j_gene: TRBJ2-2
d_gene: TRBD1

CDR3aa: CASSLTENTGELFF
CDR3nt: TGTGCCAGCAGCTTAACAGAGAACACCGGGGAGCTGTTTTTT
abundance: -
v_gene: TRBV7-8
j_gene: TRBJ2-2
d_gene: -

CDR3aa: CASSVDGRGNQPQHF
CDR3nt: TGTGCCAGCAGCGTCGATGGCCGGGGAAATCAGCCCCAGCATTTT
abundance: -
v_gene: TRBV9
j_gene: TRBJ1-5
d_gene: -

CDR3aa: CASSLIGGRTFDTQYF
CDR3nt: TGTGCCAGCAGCTTAATAGGCGGGAGAACCTTTGATACGCAGTATTTT
abundance: -
v_gene: TRBV11-2
j_gene: TRBJ2-3
d_gene: TRBD2

CDR3aa: CASSALIQGHEQFF
CDR3nt: TGTGCCAGCAGCGCGCTGATTCAGGGTCATGAGCAGTTCTTC
abundance: -
v_gene: TRBV2
j_gene: TRBJ2-1
d_gene: -

CDR3aa: CAISESGGSPLHF
CDR3nt: TGTGCCATCAGTGAGTCGGGGGGGTCACCCCTCCACTTT
abundance: -
v_gene: TRBV10-3
j_gene: TRBJ1-6
d_gene: -

CDR3aa: CAWTTRGAGTEAFF
CDR3nt: TGTGCCTGGACTACCCGGGGGGCAGGGACTGAAGCTTTCTTT
abundance: -
v_gene: TRBV30
j_gene: TRBJ1-1
d_gene: -

CDR3aa: CAAQGASTDTQYF
CDR3nt: TGTGCCGCACAGGGGGCTAGCACAGATACGCAGTATTTT
abundance: -
v_gene: TRBV19
j_gene: TRBJ2-3
d_gene: TRBD1

CDR3aa: CASSQGGSGANVLTF
CDR3nt: TGTGCCAGCAGCCAGGGGGGTTCTGGGGCCAACGTCCTGACTTTC
abundance: -
v_gene: TRBV7-2
j_gene: TRBJ2-6
d_gene: -

CDR3aa: CASSSRGVHEQYF
CDR3nt: TGTGCCAGCAGCTCAAGGGGAGTCCACGAGCAGTACTTC
abundance: -
v_gene: TRBV7-9
j_gene: TRBJ2-7
d_gene: -

CDR3aa: CAIRGDRGTDTQYF
CDR3nt: TGTGCCATCAGGGGGGACAGGGGGACAGATACGCAGTATTTT
abundance: -
v_gene: TRBV10-3
j_gene: TRBJ2-3
d_gene: TRBD1

CDR3aa: CASSLSPGRLNYGYTF
CDR3nt: TGTGCCAGCAGTTTATCCCCGGGTCGATTAAACTATGGCTACACCTTC
abundance: -
v_gene: TRBV27
j_gene: TRBJ1-2
d_gene: -

CDR3aa: CASSYSGTNPDTQYF
CDR3nt: TGTGCCAGCAGTTACAGCGGGACTAATCCAGATACGCAGTATTTT
abundance: once
v_gene: TRBV6-5
j_gene: TRBJ2-3
d_gene: TRBD2

CDR3aa: CASSPRRGSYEQYF
CDR3nt: TGTGCCAGCAGTCCCCGACGGGGCTCCTACGAGCAGTACTTC
abundance: -
v_gene: TRBV6-1
j_gene: TRBJ2-7
d_gene: -

CDR3aa: CASSYPGGVETEAFF
CDR3nt: TGTGCCAGCAGCTACCCAGGGGGCGTTGAGACTGAAGCTTTCTTT
abundance: few
v_gene: TRBV7-9
j_gene: TRBJ1-1
d_gene: TRBD1

CDR3aa: CATGPGGSYIYGYTF
CDR3nt: TGTGCCACAGGTCCAGGGGGTTCCTATATCTATGGCTACACCTTC
abundance: -
v_gene: TRBV28
j_gene: TRBJ1-2
d_gene: TRBD1

CDR3aa: CASSGGARGNTIYF
CDR3nt: TGTGCCTCGTCGGGGGGGGCGAGAGGAAACACCATATATTTT
abundance: -
v_gene: TRBV30
j_gene: TRBJ1-3
d_gene: -

CDR3aa: CASSESGRNYGYTF
CDR3nt: TGTGCCAGCAGTGAAAGTGGCAGGAACTATGGCTACACCTTC
abundance: -
v_gene: TRBV6-5
j_gene: TRBJ1-2
d_gene: -

CDR3aa: CASRATELTYEQYF
CDR3nt: TGCGCCAGCCGGGCGACAGAGTTGACCTACGAGCAGTACTTC
abundance: -
v_gene: TRBV5-1
j_gene: TRBJ2-7
d_gene: -

CDR3aa: CASSLGDRAGYGYTF
CDR3nt: TGTGCCAGCAGCTTGGGTGACAGGGCGGGGTATGGCTACACCTTC
abundance: -
v_gene: TRBV5-4
j_gene: TRBJ1-2
d_gene: TRBD1

CDR3aa: CASSLRGPPYNEQFF
CDR3nt: TGTGCCAGCAGCTTAAGGGGGCCCCCGTACAATGAGCAGTTCTTC
abundance: -
v_gene: TRBV7-2
j_gene: TRBJ2-1
d_gene: TRBD1

CDR3aa: CASSPTQGDNNEKLFF
CDR3nt: TGTGCCAGCTCACCCACACAGGGTGACAATAATGAAAAACTGTTTTTT
abundance: -
v_gene: TRBV18
j_gene: TRBJ1-4
d_gene: -

CDR3aa: CASRNRQGVSGYTF
CDR3nt: TGTGCCAGCAGGAATCGACAGGGGGTGTCTGGCTACACCTTC
abundance: -
v_gene: TRBV7-2
j_gene: TRBJ1-2
d_gene: TRBD1

CDR3aa: CASSLGRERSEAFF
CDR3nt: TGTGCCAGCAGCTTAGGCAGGGAGAGGTCTGAAGCTTTCTTT
abundance: -
v_gene: TRBV11-2
j_gene: TRBJ1-1
d_gene: -

CDR3aa: CASSLASLESTDTQYF
CDR3nt: TGCGCCAGCAGCTTGGCCTCGCTAGAGAGCACAGATACGCAGTATTTT
abundance: -
v_gene: TRBV5-1
j_gene: TRBJ2-3
d_gene: -

CDR3aa: CASSLRGRGMIYGYTF
CDR3nt: TGTGCCAGCAGCTTAAGAGGGCGGGGGATGATCTATGGCTACACCTTC
abundance: once
v_gene: TRBV5-4
j_gene: TRBJ1-2
d_gene: -

CDR3aa: CASTKASGRAYEQYF
CDR3nt: TGTGCCAGCACCAAAGCTAGCGGGAGGGCCTACGAGCAGTACTTC
abundance: -
v_gene: TRBV28
j_gene: TRBJ2-7
d_gene: TRBD2

CDR3aa: CASSQEDRGSNTGELFF
CDR3nt: TGTGCCAGCAGCCAAGAGGACAGGGGTAGCAACACCGGGGAGCTGTTTTTT
abundance: -
v_gene: TRBV4-2
j_gene: TRBJ2-2
d_gene: TRBD1

CDR3aa: CASSQEGQGAYYEQYF
CDR3nt: TGCGCCAGCAGCCAAGAGGGACAGGGGGCTTATTACGAGCAGTACTTC
abundance: -
v_gene: TRBV4-3
j_gene: TRBJ2-7
d_gene: TRBD1

CDR3aa: CATSKGISRGHKFYGYTF
CDR3nt: TGTGCCACCTCCAAAGGGATTAGTCGGGGACACAAGTTCTATGGCTACACCTTC
abundance: -
v_gene: TRBV28
j_gene: TRBJ1-2
d_gene: -